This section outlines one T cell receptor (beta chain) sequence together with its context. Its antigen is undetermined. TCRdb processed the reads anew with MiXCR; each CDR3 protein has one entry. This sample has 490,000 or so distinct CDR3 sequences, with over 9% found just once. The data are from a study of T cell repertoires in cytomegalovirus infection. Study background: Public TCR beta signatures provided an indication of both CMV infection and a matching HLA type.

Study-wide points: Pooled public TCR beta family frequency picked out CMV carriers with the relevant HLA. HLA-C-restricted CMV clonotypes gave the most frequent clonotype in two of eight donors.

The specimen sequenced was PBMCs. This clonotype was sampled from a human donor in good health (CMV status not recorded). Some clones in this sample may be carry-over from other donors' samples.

DNA for the CDR3: TGTGCCACCAGTACGTCTAACGGTGGAAGTTACGAGCAGTACTTC. Translation gives CATSTSNGGSYEQYF. The chain employs TRBV24-1 and TRBJ2-7, with D unclear. This CDR3 has 15 residues. V was cut by 6 bases and J by 4 bases, with 18 bases left in between. Germline CDR1 reads KGHDR; CDR2 reads SFDVKD.